This passage covers 2 T cell receptor beta chains from one sample sequenced in a study of OX40 agonist ivuxolimab in advanced cancers. Only in-frame clones appear in the TCRdb table, and some are missing; sequencing was by immunoSEQ multiplex PCR. The table shows some 50,000 clones, with approximately 87% occurring only once. Here the sequenced sample was CD4+ or CD8+ T cells sorted from blood, taken in a trial of the OX40 agonist ivuxolimab. These receptors came from an adult with an advanced solid tumor such as melanoma, head and neck, liver or kidney cancer.

The gene calls are TRBV27 and TRBJ2-1; 10 bases are shared with TRBD2. CDR3 length equals 17 residues. With 7 bases clipped from V and 9 bases from J, the junction kept 18 bases outside the gene matches. Per germline, CDR1 MNHEY and CDR2 SMNVEV (reference sequence). In nucleotides, the CDR3 is TGTGCCAGCACACCTGCTGGGCGGCTAGCGGGAGTTAGTGAGCAGTTCTTC. This encodes CASTPAGRLAGVSEQFF.

The rearrangement uses TRBV5-6 and TRBJ2-1, with D unclear. CDR3 length: 13 residues. V was pared by 4 bases and J by 8 bases, with 13 bases between. From germline, CDR1 is SGHDT and CDR2 YYEEEE. Here the CDR3 DNA reads TGTGCCAGCAGCGGAATACATTGGGATGAGCAGTTCTTC. Translation: CASSGIHWDEQFF. Drawing the rest from reference TRBV5-6 and TRBJ2-1, the complete variable domain is DAGVTQSPTHLIKTRGQQVTLRCSPKSGHDTVSWYQQALGQGPQFIFQYYEEEERQRGNFPDRFSGHQFPNYSSELNVNALLLGDSALYLCASSGIHWDEQFFGPGTRLTVL.